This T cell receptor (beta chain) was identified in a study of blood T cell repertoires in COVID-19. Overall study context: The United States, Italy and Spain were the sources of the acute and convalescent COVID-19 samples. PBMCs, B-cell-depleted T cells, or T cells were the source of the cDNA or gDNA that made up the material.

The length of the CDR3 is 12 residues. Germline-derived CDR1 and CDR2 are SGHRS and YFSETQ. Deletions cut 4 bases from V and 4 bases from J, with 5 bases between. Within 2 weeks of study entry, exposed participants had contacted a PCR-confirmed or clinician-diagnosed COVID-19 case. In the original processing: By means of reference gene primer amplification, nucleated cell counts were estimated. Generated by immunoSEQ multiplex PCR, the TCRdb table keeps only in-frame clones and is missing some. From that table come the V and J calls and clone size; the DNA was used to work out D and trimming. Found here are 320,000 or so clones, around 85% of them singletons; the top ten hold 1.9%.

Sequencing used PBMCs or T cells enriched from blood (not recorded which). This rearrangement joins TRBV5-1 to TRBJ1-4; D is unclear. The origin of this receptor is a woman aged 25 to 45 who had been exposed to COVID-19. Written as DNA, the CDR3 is TGCGCCAGCAGCCTAGATAATGAAAAACTGTTTTTT. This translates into CASSLDNEKLFF.